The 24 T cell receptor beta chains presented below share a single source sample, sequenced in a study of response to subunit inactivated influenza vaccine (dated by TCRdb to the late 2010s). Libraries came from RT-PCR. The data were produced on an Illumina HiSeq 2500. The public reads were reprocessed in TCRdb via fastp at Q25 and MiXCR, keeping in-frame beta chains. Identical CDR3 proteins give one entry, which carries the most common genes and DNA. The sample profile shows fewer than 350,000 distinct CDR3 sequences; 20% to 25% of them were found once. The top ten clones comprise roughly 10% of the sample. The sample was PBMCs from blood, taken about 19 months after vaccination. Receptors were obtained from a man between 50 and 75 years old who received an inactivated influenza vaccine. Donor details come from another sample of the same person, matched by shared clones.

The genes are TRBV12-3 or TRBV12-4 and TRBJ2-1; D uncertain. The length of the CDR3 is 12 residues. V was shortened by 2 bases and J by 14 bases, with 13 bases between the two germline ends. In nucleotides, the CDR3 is TGTGCCAGCAGTTTAAACCCCTCTGGGGAGTTCTTC. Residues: CASSLNPSGEFF.

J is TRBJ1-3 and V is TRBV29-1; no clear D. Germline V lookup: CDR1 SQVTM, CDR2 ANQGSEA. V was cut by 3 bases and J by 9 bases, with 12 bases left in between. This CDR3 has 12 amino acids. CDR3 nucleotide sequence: TGCAGCGTTGACGTCGGATCGGGCACCATATATTTT. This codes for CSVDVGSGTIYF.

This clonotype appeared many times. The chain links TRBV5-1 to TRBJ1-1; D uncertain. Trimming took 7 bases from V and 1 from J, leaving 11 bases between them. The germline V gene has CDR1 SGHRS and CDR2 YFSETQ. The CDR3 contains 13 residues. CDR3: CASAQQTNTEAFF. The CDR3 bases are TGCGCCAGCGCTCAGCAGACGAACACTGAAGCTTTCTTT.

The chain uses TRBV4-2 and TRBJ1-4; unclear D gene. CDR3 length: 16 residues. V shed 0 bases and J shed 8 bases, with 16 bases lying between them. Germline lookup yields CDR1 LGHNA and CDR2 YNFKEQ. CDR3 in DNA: TGTGCCAGCAGCCAAGAGAGGTCCCACGAGGGCGAAAAACTGTTTTTT. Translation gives CASSQERSHEGEKLFF.

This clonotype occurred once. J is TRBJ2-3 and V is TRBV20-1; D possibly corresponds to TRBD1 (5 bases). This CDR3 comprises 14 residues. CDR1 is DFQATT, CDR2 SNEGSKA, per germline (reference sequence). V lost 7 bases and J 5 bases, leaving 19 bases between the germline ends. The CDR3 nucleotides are TGCAGTGGAACGGGCCCCAGGGCTGGAGATACGCAGTATTTT. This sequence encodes CSGTGPRAGDTQYF.

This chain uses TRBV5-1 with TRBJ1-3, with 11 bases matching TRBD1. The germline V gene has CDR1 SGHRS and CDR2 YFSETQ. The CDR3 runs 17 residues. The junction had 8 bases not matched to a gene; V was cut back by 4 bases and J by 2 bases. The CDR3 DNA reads TGCGCCAGCAGCCTAGGGACAGGGGGGATTGCTGGAAACACCATATATTTT. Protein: CASSLGTGGIAGNTIYF.

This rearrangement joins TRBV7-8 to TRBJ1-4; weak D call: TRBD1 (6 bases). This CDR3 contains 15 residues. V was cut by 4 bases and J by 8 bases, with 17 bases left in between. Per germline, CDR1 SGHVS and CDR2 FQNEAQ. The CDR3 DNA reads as TGTGCCAGCAGCTCTCTGGACCGGGGGCGAGAAAAACTGTTTTTT. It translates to CASSSLDRGREKLFF.

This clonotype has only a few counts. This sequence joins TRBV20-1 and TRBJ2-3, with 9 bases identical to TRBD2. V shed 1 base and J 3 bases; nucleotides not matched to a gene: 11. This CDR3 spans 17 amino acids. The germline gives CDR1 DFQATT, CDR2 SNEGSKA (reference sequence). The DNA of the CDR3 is TGCAGTGCTAGAGGGGGGCTAGCGGGAACGGGAACAGATACGCAGTATTTT. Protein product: CSARGGLAGTGTDTQYF.

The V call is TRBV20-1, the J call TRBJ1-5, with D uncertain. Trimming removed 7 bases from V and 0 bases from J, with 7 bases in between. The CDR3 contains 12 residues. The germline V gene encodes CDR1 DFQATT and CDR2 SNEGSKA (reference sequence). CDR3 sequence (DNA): TGCAGTGTAGAAGATAGCAATCAGCCCCAGCATTTT. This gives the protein CSVEDSNQPQHF.

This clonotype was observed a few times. The CDR3 bases are TGCAGTGCTAGTCCTACCCATAATTCTGAGCAGTTCTTC. Amino acids: CSASPTHNSEQFF. The chain is built from TRBV20-1 and TRBJ2-1; D remains ambiguous. The V gene lost 3 bases and the J gene lost 9 bases, with 15 bases spanning the gap. The length of the CDR3 is 13 residues. Per the germline V gene, CDR1 is DFQATT and CDR2 is SNEGSKA (reference sequence).

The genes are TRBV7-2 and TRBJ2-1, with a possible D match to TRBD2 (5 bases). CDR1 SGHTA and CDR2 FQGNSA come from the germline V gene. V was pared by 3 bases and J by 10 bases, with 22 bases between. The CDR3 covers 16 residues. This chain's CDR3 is CASSFAEGSRLGEQFF. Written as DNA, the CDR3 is TGTGCCAGCAGCTTCGCCGAGGGATCCCGCTTGGGAGAGCAGTTCTTC.

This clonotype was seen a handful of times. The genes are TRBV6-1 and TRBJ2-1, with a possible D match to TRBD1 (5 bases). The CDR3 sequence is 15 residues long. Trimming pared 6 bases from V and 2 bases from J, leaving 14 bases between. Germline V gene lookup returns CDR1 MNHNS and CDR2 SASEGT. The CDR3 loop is CASSPLQAAYNEQFF. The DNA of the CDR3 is TGTGCCAGCAGCCCCCTACAGGCAGCCTACAATGAGCAGTTCTTC.

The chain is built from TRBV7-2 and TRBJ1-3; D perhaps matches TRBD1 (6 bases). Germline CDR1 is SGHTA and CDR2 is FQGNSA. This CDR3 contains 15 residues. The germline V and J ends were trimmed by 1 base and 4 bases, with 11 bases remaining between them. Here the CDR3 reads CASSLEGGVGNTIYF. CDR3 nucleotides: TGTGCCAGCAGCTTAGAGGGGGGGGTAGGAAACACCATATATTTT.

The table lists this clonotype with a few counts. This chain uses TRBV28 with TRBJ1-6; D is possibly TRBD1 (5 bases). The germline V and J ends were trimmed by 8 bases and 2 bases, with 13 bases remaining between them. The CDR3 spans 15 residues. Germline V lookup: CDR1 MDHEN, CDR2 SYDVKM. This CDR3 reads CASRTGGAYNSPLHF. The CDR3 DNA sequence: TGTGCCAGCCGGACGGGAGGGGCCTATAATTCACCCCTCCACTTT.

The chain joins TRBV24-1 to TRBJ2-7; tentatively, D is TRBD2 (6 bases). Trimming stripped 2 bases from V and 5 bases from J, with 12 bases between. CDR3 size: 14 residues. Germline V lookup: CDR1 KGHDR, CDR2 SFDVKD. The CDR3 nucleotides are TGTGCCACCAGTGATTCTTTCGGGGGTAACGAGCAGTACTTC. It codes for CATSDSFGGNEQYF.

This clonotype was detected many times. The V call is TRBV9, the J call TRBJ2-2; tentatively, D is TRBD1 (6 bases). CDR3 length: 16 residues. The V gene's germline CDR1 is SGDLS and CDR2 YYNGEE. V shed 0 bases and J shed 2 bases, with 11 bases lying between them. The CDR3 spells CASSVAQGHNTGELFF. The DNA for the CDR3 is TGTGCCAGCAGCGTAGCACAGGGACACAACACCGGGGAGCTGTTTTTT.

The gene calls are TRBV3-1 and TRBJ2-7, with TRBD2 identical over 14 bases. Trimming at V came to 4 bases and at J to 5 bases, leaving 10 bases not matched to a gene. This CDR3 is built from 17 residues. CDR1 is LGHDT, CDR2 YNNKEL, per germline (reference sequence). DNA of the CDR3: TGTGCCAGCAGCCGTTCCGGGACTAGCGGGAGTTATAACGAGCAGTACTTC. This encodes CASSRSGTSGSYNEQYF.

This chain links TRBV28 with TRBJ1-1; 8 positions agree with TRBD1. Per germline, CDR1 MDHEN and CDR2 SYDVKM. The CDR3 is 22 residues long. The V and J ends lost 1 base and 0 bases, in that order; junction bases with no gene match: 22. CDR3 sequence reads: CASSLSHGQGWTFGKMNTEAFF. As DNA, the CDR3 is TGTGCCAGCAGTTTATCCCACGGACAGGGCTGGACTTTTGGGAAAATGAACACTGAAGCTTTCTTT.

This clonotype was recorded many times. The CDR3 reads CSVNDRGHGYTF. CDR3 nucleotide sequence: TGCAGCGTTAATGACAGGGGGCATGGCTACACCTTC. The chain carries TRBV29-1 and TRBJ1-2; 10 bases are shared with TRBD1. The germline V gene encodes CDR1 SQVTM and CDR2 ANQGSEA. Losses at the gene ends were 5 bases for V and 6 bases for J; bases not matched to a gene: 3. The CDR3 has 12 amino acids.

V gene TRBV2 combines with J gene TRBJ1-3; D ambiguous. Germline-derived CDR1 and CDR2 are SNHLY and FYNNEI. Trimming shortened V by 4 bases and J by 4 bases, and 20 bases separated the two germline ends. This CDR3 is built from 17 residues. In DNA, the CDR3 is TGTGCCAGCAGTGCCTTCGGGGTTCAAGACTTCGGAAACACCATATATTTT. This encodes CASSAFGVQDFGNTIYF. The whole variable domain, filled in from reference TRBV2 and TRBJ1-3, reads EPEVTQTPSHQVTQMGQEVILRCVPISNHLYFYWYRQILGQKVEFLVSFYNNEISEKSEIFDDQFSVERPDGSNFTLKIRSTKLEDSAMYFCASSAFGVQDFGNTIYFGEGSWLTVV.

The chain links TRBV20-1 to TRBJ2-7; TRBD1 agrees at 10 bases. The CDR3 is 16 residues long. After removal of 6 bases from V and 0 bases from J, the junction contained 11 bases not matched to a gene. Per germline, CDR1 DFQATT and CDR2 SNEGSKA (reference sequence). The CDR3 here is CSAPKMGTGASYEQYF. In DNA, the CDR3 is TGCAGTGCACCGAAAATGGGGACAGGGGCCTCCTACGAGCAGTACTTC.

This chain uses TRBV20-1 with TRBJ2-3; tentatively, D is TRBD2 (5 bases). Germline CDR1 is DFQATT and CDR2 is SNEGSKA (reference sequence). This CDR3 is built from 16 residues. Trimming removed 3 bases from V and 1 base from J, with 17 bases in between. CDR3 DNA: TGCAGTGCTAGTTACCTATTAAGCGGTGGCACAGATACGCAGTATTTT. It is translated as CSASYLLSGGTDTQYF.

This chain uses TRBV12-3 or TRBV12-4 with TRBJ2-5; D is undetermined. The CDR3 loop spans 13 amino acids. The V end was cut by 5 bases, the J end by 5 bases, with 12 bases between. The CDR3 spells CASSRSDTETQYF. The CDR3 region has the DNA TGTGCCAGCAGTCGCTCCGACACGGAGACCCAGTACTTC.

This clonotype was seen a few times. CDR3 sequence: CASRTGAVLYEQYF. The CDR3 nucleotides read TGTGCCAGCAGGACAGGGGCTGTCCTATACGAGCAGTACTTC. The chain uses TRBV28 and TRBJ2-7; 8 bases agree with TRBD1. Germline V gene lookup returns CDR1 MDHEN and CDR2 SYDVKM. There are 14 residues in the CDR3. The V segment lost 6 bases and the J segment 4 bases; nucleotides outside the gene matches: 8.